The 8 T cell receptor beta chains listed next were all sequenced from one sample in a study of T cell responses to AZD1222 COVID-19 vaccine. Only in-frame clones appear in the TCRdb table, and some are missing; sequencing was by immunoSEQ multiplex PCR. The repertoire consists of 90,000 to 120,000 clones, with about 89% occurring once and the leading ten covering over 15%. Here the sequenced sample was peripheral blood, taken on day 0 of AZD1222 vaccination. The source is an adult in good health.

The chain has TRBV24-1 and TRBJ1-6; D gene ambiguous. This CDR3 has 13 residues. The ends were cut back, 5 bases at V and 7 bases at J, with 8 bases in the middle. Germline lookup yields CDR1 KGHDR and CDR2 SFDVKD. This chain's CDR3 is CATSAFKNSPLHF. Here the CDR3 DNA reads TGTGCCACCAGTGCCTTCAAGAATTCACCCCTCCACTTT.

The gene calls are TRBV5-1 and TRBJ2-3; D assignment may be TRBD1 or TRBD2 (5 bases each). The CDR3 runs 13 residues. V gave up 6 bases and J gave up 8 bases, with 16 bases separating them. From germline, CDR1 is SGHRS and CDR2 YFSETQ. The CDR3 protein is CASTERPRGTQYF. CDR3 in DNA: TGCGCCAGCACGGAACGGCCGAGGGGTACGCAGTATTTT.

The chain carries TRBV25-1 and TRBJ1-1; TRBD1 matches 8 bases. This CDR3 has 14 amino acids. CDR1 MGHDK and CDR2 SYGVNS come from the germline V gene. Trimming cost V 4 bases and J 5 bases; bases outside gene matches: 6. In DNA form, the CDR3 reads TGTGCCAGCAGTGCGCAGGGGGCGAGGACTGAAGCTTTCTTT. It specifies CASSAQGARTEAFF.

The chain links TRBV5-3 to TRBJ1-1, with TRBD1 matching over 7 bases. TRBV5-3 is given ORF status, its function remaining uncertain. After removal of 2 bases from V and 0 bases from J, the junction contained 7 bases not matched to a gene. The length of the CDR3 is 16 residues. The CDR3 here is CARSLLGTEMNTEAFF. CDR3 nucleotide sequence: TGTGCCAGAAGCTTACTAGGGACAGAAATGAACACTGAAGCTTTCTTT.

The sample holds one count of this clone. The rearrangement uses TRBV9 and TRBJ1-2; D unresolved. The CDR3 is 16 residues long. Germline CDR1 is SGDLS and CDR2 is YYNGEE. Deletions cut 4 bases from V and 1 base from J, with 17 bases between. The CDR3 reads CASSFLVGGRNYGYTF. The CDR3 DNA is TGTGCCAGCAGCTTCCTCGTAGGCGGCCGTAACTATGGCTACACCTTC.

CDR3 region: CASSRLARFEQYF. The CDR3 DNA reads as TGTGCCAGCAGTAGGCTTGCCCGGTTCGAGCAGTACTTC. This sequence joins TRBV6-5 and TRBJ2-7; D remains unclear. Germline V lookup: CDR1 MNHEY, CDR2 SVGAGI. Trimming cost V 5 bases and J 6 bases, with 14 bases left between them. This CDR3 has 13 residues.

The chain couples TRBV28 to TRBJ2-7, with 12 bases matching TRBD2. CDR3 size: 16 residues. The ends lost 4 bases at V and 5 bases at J; junction bases unmatched: 9. The germline V gene has CDR1 MDHEN and CDR2 SYDVKM. For the CDR3, the DNA is TGTGCCAGCAGTTCCGCCACTAGCGGGAGGTTCCACGAGCAGTACTTC. This translates into CASSSATSGRFHEQYF.

This clone was recorded once. The chain is built from TRBV29-1 and TRBJ1-1; D remains unclear. V lost 4 bases, J lost 0 bases, and 12 bases lay in between. The CDR3 contains 14 residues. Germline V CDR1 and CDR2: SQVTM, ANQGSEA. In nucleotides, the CDR3 is TGCAGCGTTGGGTATCTCGACATGAACACTGAAGCTTTCTTT. As protein: CSVGYLDMNTEAFF.